A single sample is the source of the 14 T cell receptor beta chains below, sequenced in a study of blood T cell repertoires in COVID-19. Assay: immunoSEQ multiplex PCR; the TCRdb copy retains only in-frame clones and omits some. Counted here are about 440,000 clones, around 88% occurring once; the ten biggest clones make up roughly 12%. Sequenced input: peripheral blood. The receptor source for this set is a woman between 50 and 59 years old with COVID-19, enrolled during active disease.

This clone has a handful of counts. The chain links TRBV5-4 to TRBJ1-6; D gene ambiguous. V was pared by 7 bases and J by 0 bases, with 5 bases between. The CDR3 is 13 residues long. Per the germline V gene, CDR1 is SGHNT and CDR2 is YYREEE (reference sequence). For the CDR3, the DNA is TGTGCCAGCCGCGGCTCCTATAATTCACCCCTCCACTTT. Translation: CASRGSYNSPLHF.

This clone is a singleton in its sample. V gene TRBV6-5 combines with J gene TRBJ1-3; TRBD1 agrees at 8 bases. The J segment lost 1 base and the V segment lost 6 bases, leaving 5 bases of the junction unmatched. This CDR3 spans 15 amino acids. The germline gives CDR1 MNHEY, CDR2 SVGAGI. CDR3 in DNA: TGTGCCAGCAGCAGACAGGGGAGATCTGGAAACACCATATATTTT. This translates into CASSRQGRSGNTIYF.

This clone has only one observation. This rearrangement joins TRBV5-1 to TRBJ1-2; unclear D gene. This CDR3 contains 14 residues. Per germline, CDR1 SGHRS and CDR2 YFSETQ. Trimming cost V 5 bases and J 0 bases, with 11 bases left between them. CDR3 bases: TGCGCCAGCAGTCCCTCCCTCTCTAACTATGGCTACACCTTC. It yields the protein CASSPSLSNYGYTF.

The chain carries TRBV6-2 or TRBV6-3 and TRBJ2-3; possibly TRBD2 for D (7 bases). CDR3 size: 16 residues. V was trimmed by 0 bases and J by 5 bases, leaving 15 bases between them. CDR1 MNHEY and CDR2 SVGEGT come from the germline V gene. The CDR3 DNA sequence: TGTGCCAGCAGTTACTCGAGAGGGGGGGCCTTAGATACGCAGTATTTT. It translates to CASSYSRGGALDTQYF.

V and J are TRBV7-9 and TRBJ1-1; D possibly corresponds to TRBD1 (6 bases). Germline V lookup: CDR1 SEHNR, CDR2 FQNEAQ (reference sequence). This CDR3 spans 14 amino acids. V shed 9 bases and J shed 2 bases, with 16 bases lying between them. CDR3 in amino acids: CARLTRGINTEAFF. CDR3 sequence (DNA): TGTGCCAGACTGACCAGGGGAATCAACACTGAAGCTTTCTTT.

The rearrangement links TRBV2 to TRBJ2-1, with D possibly matching TRBD2 (5 bases). From germline, CDR1 is SNHLY and CDR2 FYNNEI. The CDR3 consists of 13 residues. V gave up 6 bases and J gave up 8 bases, with 14 bases separating them. The CDR3 region is CASRGRGSDEQFF. As DNA, the CDR3 is TGTGCCAGCAGAGGTCGGGGAAGCGATGAGCAGTTCTTC.

The V call is TRBV10-3, the J call TRBJ1-5; 7 nucleotides agree with TRBD1. The CDR3 loop spans 15 amino acids. CDR1 and CDR2 from the germline V gene are ENHRY and SYGVKD. Germline trimming cut 5 bases from V and 0 bases from J; bases unmatched to any gene: 4. CDR3: CAISSDRDSNQPQHF. CDR3 nucleotides: TGTGCCATCAGTAGCGACAGGGATAGCAATCAGCCCCAGCATTTT.

This clone appeared a few times. The chain recombines TRBV10-1 with TRBJ1-1; D gene uncertain. Looked up from germline, CDR1 is WNHNN and CDR2 is SYGVQD (reference sequence). V gave up 3 bases and J gave up 11 bases, with 13 bases separating them. The length of the CDR3 is 12 residues. This CDR3 is CASSEGGEMAFF. The CDR3 DNA sequence: TGCGCCAGCAGTGAAGGTGGGGAGATGGCTTTCTTT.

J is TRBJ2-7 and V is TRBV28; TRBD2 matches at 11 bases. The ends lost 5 bases at V and 4 bases at J; junction bases unmatched: 10. Germline lookup yields CDR1 MDHEN and CDR2 SYDVKM. This CDR3 spans 16 amino acids. This chain's CDR3 is CASSPLSGGASYEQYF. The CDR3 DNA reads TGTGCCAGCAGTCCGCTTAGCGGGGGGGCTTCGTACGAGCAGTACTTC.

V and J are TRBV11-1 and TRBJ2-7; TRBD1 aligns across 7 bases. CDR3 length: 14 residues. Germline-derived CDR1 and CDR2 are SGHAT and FQDESV (reference sequence). V was clipped by 5 bases and J by 2 bases; unmatched bases: 6. The CDR3 nucleotides read TGTGCCAGCAGCGTAAGACAGGGCACCTACGAGCAGTACTTC. Amino acids: CASSVRQGTYEQYF.

This chain connects TRBV19 to TRBJ2-1; tentatively, D is TRBD1 (6 bases). Deletions cut 3 bases from V and 13 bases from J, with 10 bases between. CDR3 size: 11 residues. Germline CDR1 is LNHDA and CDR2 is SQIVND (reference sequence). The CDR3 loop is CASSIGQRQFF. CDR3 DNA: TGTGCCAGTAGTATTGGACAGAGACAGTTCTTC. The variable domain in full, completed from reference TRBV19 and TRBJ2-1, reads DGGITQSPKYLFRKEGQNVTLSCEQNLNHDAMYWYRQDPGQGLRLIYYSQIVNDFQKGDIAEGYSVSREKKESFPLTVTSAQKNPTAFYLCASSIGQRQFFGPGTRLTVL.

The V and J genes are TRBV15 and TRBJ1-5, with no clear D. The CDR3 runs to 14 residues. V was clipped by 0 bases and J by 7 bases, with 10 bases between them. CDR1 and CDR2 (germline): LNHNV, YYDKDF (reference sequence). The DNA of the CDR3 is TGTGCCACCAGCAGAGACGGAGGGTTCCAGCCCCAGCATTTT. The encoded protein is CATSRDGGFQPQHF.

The table lists this clone with a count of one. This chain uses TRBV9 with TRBJ1-2; 7 bases are a match to TRBD1. Losses at the gene ends were 3 bases for V and 3 bases for J; bases not matched to a gene: 2. CDR3 length: 13 residues. Germline V gene data show CDR1 as SGDLS and CDR2 as YYNGEE. CDR3 loop: CASSAQGHYGYTF. In DNA form, the CDR3 reads TGTGCCAGCAGCGCACAGGGGCACTATGGCTACACCTTC.

In this sample, this clone turned up a few times. The chain recombines TRBV5-4 with TRBJ2-2, with D hard to call. Germline-derived CDR1 and CDR2 are SGHNT and YYREEE (reference sequence). V was trimmed by 4 bases and J by 7 bases, leaving 11 bases between them. The CDR3 consists of 13 residues. Here the CDR3 reads CASSPESSGELFF. CDR3 DNA sequence: TGTGCCAGCAGCCCGGAGAGTAGCGGGGAGCTGTTTTTT.